This TCR beta chain stems from a study of blood T cell repertoires in COVID-19. Original processing notes: Reference gene primers were amplified, and this amplification served to estimate nucleated cell counts. Produced via immunoSEQ multiplex PCR; TCRdb's table is partial and in-frame only. That table gives V, J and clone size, and the DNA gave D and trimming. The table has some 180,000 clones, roughly 73% seen once. Per the germline V gene, CDR1 is MDHEN and CDR2 is SYDVKM. The CDR3 length is 15 residues. Trimming took 10 bases from V and 0 from J, leaving 16 bases between them. This sequence joins TRBV28 and TRBJ2-1; possibly TRBD1 for D (5 bases). Sequenced input: peripheral blood. The source of this sequence is a woman at least 80 years old with active or convalescent COVID-19. This chain's CDR3 is CATSWGVSSYNEQFF. In DNA form, the CDR3 reads TGTGCCACATCTTGGGGCGTTAGCTCCTACAATGAGCAGTTCTTC.